The sample holds a few counts of the clone carrying this T cell receptor (beta chain). The length of the CDR3 is 13 residues. The germline V gene has CDR1 MNHEY and CDR2 SMNVEV (reference sequence). Losses at the gene ends were 7 bases for V and 8 bases for J; bases not matched to a gene: 7. This sample was taken from a study of T cells after yellow fever vaccination. Study information: Each low-cell-number fraction was prepared by means of SMART-Seq v4 Ultra Low Input.

A process of 5'RACE template switching, which added a universal primer site and UMIs, was used to make TCR cDNA. TCRdb ran MiXCR on the 5' RACE reads and lists one entry per CDR3 protein. This table holds 200,000 to 250,000 distinct CDR3 sequences, approximately 3% found once. J is TRBJ2-3 and V is TRBV27, with TRBD2 identical over 9 bases. This specimen was CD4+ T cells sorted from PBMCs, taken 10 days after the yellow fever booster vaccination. The sequence derives from a man younger than 30 who received the YFV17D yellow fever vaccine. CDR3 amino acids: CASKAGGPGTQYF. In DNA, the CDR3 is TGTGCCAGCAAGGCGGGGGGGCCGGGTACGCAGTATTTT.